This entry lists 10 T cell receptor beta chains sequenced from one sample in a study of cytomegalovirus exposure and HLA in healthy donors. The data were produced by immunoSEQ multiplex PCR, yet TCRdb's version contains in-frame clones alone and is incomplete. The table includes 67,000 or so clones, about 94% detected once. Sequenced sample: PBMCs. Every receptor here comes from a man aged 18-30 years in good health and CMV-seropositive.

The CDR3 DNA sequence: TGTGCCAGCACCCGGGGACTAGCTCAAGAGACCCAGTACTTC. Translated: CASTRGLAQETQYF. This chain connects TRBV5-6 to TRBJ2-5; 9 bases map to TRBD2. V shed 6 bases, J shed 2 bases, and the junction held 5 bases outside the gene matches. This CDR3 has 14 amino acids. Germline-derived CDR1 and CDR2 are SGHDT and YYEEEE.

The chain is built from TRBV4-1 and TRBJ1-2; D might be TRBD1 (6 bases). The CDR3 is made up of 14 amino acids. CDR1 MGHRA and CDR2 YSYEKL come from the germline V gene. The V end lost 5 bases, the J end lost 2 bases, and 12 bases lay between the germline ends. CDR3 sequence reads: CASSKNRENYGYTF. CDR3 coding DNA: TGCGCCAGCAGCAAGAACAGGGAGAACTATGGCTACACCTTC.

V gene TRBV29-1 combines with J gene TRBJ1-2, with 12 bases aligning to TRBD1. The V and J ends lost 4 bases and 3 bases, in that order; junction bases with no gene match: 6. The CDR3 contains 15 residues. Germline values: CDR1 SQVTM, CDR2 ANQGSEA. CDR3 nucleotides: TGCAGCGTTGGGGGGACAGGGGGCACGGACTATGGCTACACCTTC. Its protein product is CSVGGTGGTDYGYTF.

The J gene is TRBJ2-7, the V gene TRBV28, with 7 nucleotides matching TRBD2. In germline, CDR1 is MDHEN, CDR2 SYDVKM. V lost 5 bases, J lost 1 base, and 17 bases stayed unmatched. This CDR3 region has 18 residues. The CDR3 reads CASSPPISAGVISYEQYF. CDR3 DNA: TGTGCCAGCAGTCCCCCAATCTCTGCGGGAGTAATATCCTACGAGCAGTACTTC.

This rearrangement joins TRBV7-3 to TRBJ2-3; D not certain. Trimming took 1 base from V and 6 from J, leaving 11 bases between them. The CDR3 spans 14 residues. Germline V CDR1 and CDR2: SGHTA, FQGTGA. This chain's CDR3 is CASSLSMLADTQYF. CDR3 DNA: TGTGCCAGCAGCTTAAGCATGCTGGCCGATACGCAGTATTTT.

The V gene is TRBV27, the J gene TRBJ1-2, with 9 bases lining up with TRBD1. CDR3 size: 14 residues. The germline V gene has CDR1 MNHEY and CDR2 SMNVEV (reference sequence). The trim removed 3 bases at V and 6 bases at J, leaving 5 bases unmatched. For the CDR3, the DNA is TGTGCCAGCAGTTTGGGGACAGGGCACCATGGCTACACCTTC. As protein: CASSLGTGHHGYTF.

The chain links TRBV27 to TRBJ1-1, with a tentative D call TRBD1 (5 bases). The V gene lost 7 bases and the J gene lost 4 bases, with 10 bases spanning the gap. This CDR3 spans 12 amino acids. Germline V gene lookup returns CDR1 MNHEY and CDR2 SMNVEV (reference sequence). CDR3 sequence reads: CASTSGGTEAFF. The CDR3 DNA reads as TGTGCCAGCACCTCGGGGGGCACTGAAGCTTTCTTT.

The V call is TRBV5-6, the J call TRBJ1-1; 11 bases match TRBD1. V trimming: 4 bases; J trimming: 0 bases; junction bases outside the gene matches: 11. CDR3 size: 18 residues. Germline CDR1 SGHDT, CDR2 YYEEEE. DNA for the CDR3: TGTGCCAGCAGCCCGAGGGGGACAGGGGGGCCGATGAACACTGAAGCTTTCTTT. Residues: CASSPRGTGGPMNTEAFF.

This clone was found once. The rearrangement uses TRBV13 and TRBJ2-7; 8 bases are a match to TRBD2. Trimming took 6 bases from V and 0 from J; bases not matched to a gene: 7. CDR1 and CDR2 (germline): PRHDT, FYEKMQ (reference sequence). This CDR3 comprises 15 residues. The CDR3 loop is CASSPGGAPSYEQYF. Here the CDR3 DNA reads TGTGCCAGCAGTCCCGGGGGGGCACCCTCCTACGAGCAGTACTTC.

The chain joins TRBV19 to TRBJ2-1; possible D gene TRBD2, 6 bases. There are 13 residues in the CDR3. Trimming removed 0 bases from V and 7 bases from J, with 7 bases in between. Germline CDR1 and CDR2: LNHDA and SQIVND (reference sequence). This chain's CDR3 is CASSIDGGNEQFF. The CDR3 DNA reads as TGTGCCAGTAGTATAGATGGGGGGAATGAGCAGTTCTTC. Based on the CDR3 plus reference TRBV19 and TRBJ2-1, the full variable domain is DGGITQSPKYLFRKEGQNVTLSCEQNLNHDAMYWYRQDPGQGLRLIYYSQIVNDFQKGDIAEGYSVSREKKESFPLTVTSAQKNPTAFYLCASSIDGGNEQFFGPGTRLTVL.